The present T cell receptor beta chain was sequenced within a study of cytomegalovirus exposure and HLA in healthy donors. Study outcomes and limitations: Generally TCR sequences proved uncommon, though certain public TCRs appeared in numerous donors. With high specificity and sensitivity, the classifier reportedly diagnosed cytomegalovirus status.

On this clone: Its specificity is not known.

The CDR3 has 17 residues. Per the germline V gene, CDR1 is SGHDT and CDR2 is YYEEEE. V dropped 4 bases and J dropped 0 bases, with 19 bases sitting between them. Sequencing used immunoSEQ multiplex PCR; TCRdb keeps in-frame clones, though not all of them. The sample records about 110,000 clones, less than 90% being singletons. The chain has TRBV5-6 and TRBJ1-1, with D possibly matching TRBD1 (6 bases). The TCR originated in a woman aged 18-29 years in good health and CMV-seropositive. Sequencing was performed on PBMCs. The CDR3: CASSVLQGSRMNTEAFF. The CDR3 DNA follows: TGTGCCAGCAGCGTACTACAGGGTAGCCGGATGAACACTGAAGCTTTCTTT. Using reference TRBV5-6 and TRBJ1-1 for the parts outside the CDR3, the full variable domain is DAGVTQSPTHLIKTRGQQVTLRCSPKSGHDTVSWYQQALGQGPQFIFQYYEEEERQRGNFPDRFSGHQFPNYSSELNVNALLLGDSALYLCASSVLQGSRMNTEAFFGQGTRLTVV.